Below, 16 T cell receptor beta chains from the same sample are listed, as sequenced in a study of spatial heterogeneity in lung cancer. Time point reported: sample taken at primary tumor resection. Frozen PBMC, nontumor lung or tumor provided whole RNA, which was sequenced unsorted. TCRdb recomputed calls from the 5' RACE reads with MiXCR, one row per CDR3 protein. The profile shows tens of thousands of distinct CDR3 sequences, around 8.4% of them singletons. Here the sequenced sample was PBMCs, taken at surgery. Receptors originate from a female donor with early-stage non-small cell lung cancer.

The V and J genes are TRBV3-1 and TRBJ2-2; D is possibly TRBD1 (6 bases). The germline gives CDR1 LGHDT, CDR2 YNNKEL (reference sequence). Trimming stripped 2 bases from V and 5 bases from J, with 12 bases between. The length of the CDR3 is 15 residues. The CDR3 sequence is CASSQTPGQTGELFF. The CDR3 nucleotides read TGTGCCAGCAGCCAAACACCGGGACAAACCGGGGAGCTGTTTTTT.

The rearrangement uses TRBV12-3 or TRBV12-4 and TRBJ2-1; TRBD2 is a possible D gene (5 bases). The V end lost 3 bases, the J end lost 11 bases, and 14 bases lay between the germline ends. The CDR3 loop spans 13 amino acids. The CDR3 DNA reads as TGTGCCAGCAGTTTCCCTGACTATTCTAAGCAGTTCTTC. Encoded protein: CASSFPDYSKQFF.

Many counts were recorded for this clonotype. The chain links TRBV27 to TRBJ2-7, with unresolved D. The CDR3 has 14 residues. V gave up 7 bases and J gave up 4 bases, with 17 bases separating them. Germline lookup yields CDR1 MNHEY and CDR2 SMNVEV (reference sequence). This CDR3 reads CASTRIAGVYEQYF. The CDR3 DNA reads TGTGCCAGCACAAGAATTGCAGGAGTATACGAGCAGTACTTC.

The rearrangement links TRBV5-1 to TRBJ2-1, with a possible D match to TRBD2 (5 bases). Germline CDR1 SGHRS, CDR2 YFSETQ. Trimming left V 0 bases short and J 0 bases short, with 16 bases between. This CDR3 is 18 amino acids long. The CDR3 nucleotides are TGCGCCAGCAGCTTGGCCGGAAGGGAGCGGAGCTCCTACAATGAGCAGTTCTTC. Translating it yields CASSLAGRERSSYNEQFF.

Turning to this clonotype: A read error may be the cause here, since a much bigger clone is one base away. The rearrangement joins TRBV3-1 to TRBJ2-5; 9 bases map to TRBD2. Germline V gene sequence: CDR1 LGHDT, CDR2 YNNKEL (reference sequence). This CDR3 spans 14 amino acids. V lost 7 bases, J lost 7 bases, and 10 bases stayed unmatched. CDR3 region: CASIASGVKGTQYF. CDR3 bases: TGTGCCAGCATCGCTAGCGGGGTGAAAGGGACCCAGTACTTC.

The chain links TRBV28 to TRBJ1-1; no reliable D call. Trimming shortened V by 5 bases and J by 0 bases, and 19 bases separated the two germline ends. This CDR3 comprises 17 residues. The germline V gene has CDR1 MDHEN and CDR2 SYDVKM. CDR3 protein: CASSPYSPPAMNTEAFF. The CDR3 bases are TGTGCCAGCAGTCCATACTCCCCCCCCGCTATGAACACTGAAGCTTTCTTT.

This clonotype has at least ten counts. V usage is TRBV12-3 or TRBV12-4 and J usage is TRBJ2-1; possibly TRBD1 for D (6 bases). Between the trimmed V and J ends, which lost 1 base and 13 bases, there was a span of 11 bases. The CDR3 extends over 12 amino acids. The DNA of the CDR3 is TGTGCCAGCAGTTTAGTGGGGGCGGCCCAGTTCTTC. Protein: CASSLVGAAQFF.

The chain combines TRBV6-5 with TRBJ2-3, with 10 bases fitting TRBD1. Germline CDR1 MNHEY, CDR2 SVGAGI. The V gene end was trimmed by 6 bases and the J gene end by 4 bases; junction bases not matched to a gene: 4. The CDR3 is made up of 14 amino acids. This CDR3 is CASSIGQGADTQYF. CDR3 DNA sequence: TGTGCCAGCAGCATCGGACAGGGGGCAGATACGCAGTATTTT.

Of note for this clonotype: A much larger clonotype is one base distant, so this may be a read error. The chain combines TRBV5-1 with TRBJ1-2, with D possibly TRBD1 on 6 matching bases. The germline gives CDR1 SGHRS, CDR2 YFSETQ. The V and J ends lost 4 bases and 7 bases respectively, with 11 bases between them. The CDR3 is made up of 12 amino acids. In DNA, the CDR3 is TGCGCCAGCAGCCCAGAACAGGGTGGCTACACCTTC. Residues: CASSPEQGGYTF.

There are a few counts of this clonotype. The chain carries TRBV29-1 and TRBJ2-3, with a possible D match to TRBD2 (5 bases). Germline-derived CDR1 and CDR2 are SQVTM and ANQGSEA. The CDR3 has 10 residues. Trimming cost V 6 bases and J 5 bases, with 6 bases left between them. CDR3 DNA sequence: TGCAGCGTCGAGGGAGATACGCAGTATTTT. This codes for CSVEGDTQYF.

The chain employs TRBV11-3 and TRBJ2-5; 10 bases fit TRBD2. This CDR3 contains 13 residues. V lost 5 bases, J lost 7 bases, and 4 bases stayed unmatched. Per germline, CDR1 SGHNT and CDR2 YENEEA. The chain's CDR3 is CASSPVAGGTQYF. CDR3 in DNA: TGTGCCAGCAGCCCCGTAGCGGGAGGGACCCAGTACTTC. Drawing the rest from reference TRBV11-3 and TRBJ2-5, the complete variable domain is EAGVVQSPRYKIIEKKQPVAFWCNPISGHNTLYWYLQNLGQGPELLIRYENEEAVDDSQLPKDRFSAERLKGVDSTLKIQPAELGDSAVYLCASSPVAGGTQYFGPGTRLLVL.

The gene calls are TRBV5-1 and TRBJ1-4; D not certain. Trimming took off 0 bases at V and 0 bases at J, with 3 bases between the two ends. From germline, CDR1 is SGHRS and CDR2 YFSETQ. The CDR3 consists of 14 residues. The CDR3: CASSLGSTNEKLFF. The CDR3 DNA reads TGCGCCAGCAGCTTGGGATCAACTAATGAAAAACTGTTTTTT. The complete variable domain, with remaining parts taken from reference TRBV5-1 and TRBJ1-4, reads KAGVTQTPRYLIKTRGQQVTLSCSPISGHRSVSWYQQTPGQGLQFLFEYFSETQRNKGNFPGRFSGRQFSNSRSEMNVSTLELGDSALYLCASSLGSTNEKLFFGSGTQLSVL.

This clonotype was recorded at least ten times. This rearrangement joins TRBV10-3 to TRBJ1-2; D might be TRBD1 (5 bases). CDR3 length equals 14 residues. CDR1 and CDR2 from the germline V gene are ENHRY and SYGVKD. Trimming cost V 5 bases and J 3 bases, with 13 bases left between them. The CDR3 loop is CAISPAGGDYGYTF. In DNA form, the CDR3 reads TGTGCCATCAGTCCCGCGGGGGGGGACTATGGCTACACCTTC.

This clonotype was seen many times. The genes are TRBV5-1 and TRBJ1-1; 7 nucleotides line up with TRBD1. V dropped 4 bases and J dropped 6; count of bases not matched to a gene: 15. CDR1 SGHRS and CDR2 YFSETQ come from the germline V gene. The CDR3 runs 16 residues. The CDR3 DNA follows: TGCGCCAGCAGCATGATTCTTGGCGGTGGACAGGCTGAAGCTTTCTTT. Protein product: CASSMILGGGQAEAFF.

The V gene is TRBV29-1, the J gene TRBJ2-3, with 7 bases fitting TRBD2. The CDR3 totals 14 residues. The V segment lost 4 bases and the J segment 0 bases; nucleotides outside the gene matches: 4. Germline lookup yields CDR1 SQVTM and CDR2 ANQGSEA. The CDR3 protein is CSVAASGSTDTQYF. CDR3 DNA: TGCAGCGTTGCCGCTAGCGGCAGCACAGATACGCAGTATTTT.

This clonotype was seen a few times. J is TRBJ1-6 and V is TRBV4-1, with unresolved D. Germline V gene data show CDR1 as MGHRA and CDR2 as YSYEKL. There are 18 residues in the CDR3. The ends were cut back, 2 bases at V and 7 bases at J, with 21 bases in the middle. The CDR3 DNA sequence: TGCGCCAGCAGCCAACTACCGCGGGGTTTAGGTGGGAATTCACCCCTCCACTTT. It yields the protein CASSQLPRGLGGNSPLHF.